This T cell receptor (beta chain) was sequenced during a study of beta chain features in type 1 diabetes. Study-wide results and limits: Type 1 diabetes patients had TCRB CDR3s that were shorter (moderately but significantly so) in all four CD4+ subsets.

This clone was counted a few times. As yet, its antigen is unknown. Germline CDR1 SGHTS, CDR2 YDEGEE. Trimming took off 0 bases at V and 0 bases at J, with 9 bases between the two ends. This CDR3 region has 15 residues. The authors reverse transcribed all of the isolated RNA, so sequencing captured expressed TCRB transcripts. The assay was immunoSEQ multiplex PCR, and TCRdb's table has in-frame clones only and misses some. Of about 390,000 clones in the sample, around 10% were seen once. The sequence was collected from a man aged 25-45 years with type 1 diabetes. The chain combines TRBV5-8 with TRBJ1-1, with D hard to call. The material sequenced was central memory CD4+ T cells from blood. The CDR3 nucleotides read TGTGCCAGCAGCTTGGGGCTCGCCTTGAACACTGAAGCTTTCTTT. It translates to CASSLGLALNTEAFF. Combining the CDR3 with reference TRBV5-8 and TRBJ1-1 gives the whole variable domain EAGVTQSPTHLIKTRGQQATLRCSPISGHTSVYWYQQALGLGLQFLLWYDEGEERNRGNFPPRFSGRQFPNYSSELNVNALELEDSALYLCASSLGLALNTEAFFGQGTRLTVV.